These 29 T cell receptor beta chains came from one sample sequenced in a study of T cell responses to AZD1222 COVID-19 vaccine. Sequencing used immunoSEQ multiplex PCR; TCRdb keeps in-frame clones, though not all of them. The sample records 130,000 or so clones, roughly 92% being singletons. This material consisted of peripheral blood, taken on day 0 of AZD1222 vaccination. The receptors originated from an adult in good health.

This clone was picked up a small number of times. The V and J genes are TRBV7-8 and TRBJ1-2, with D unresolved. The CDR3 has 13 amino acids. The germline V gene encodes CDR1 SGHVS and CDR2 FQNEAQ. V was clipped by 6 bases and J by 4 bases, with 12 bases between them. CDR3 sequence (DNA): TGTGCCAGCAGGGGAAATGGTTCCTATGGCTACACCTTC. This encodes CASRGNGSYGYTF.

The chain links TRBV6-5 to TRBJ1-5, with D perhaps TRBD1 (6 bases). This CDR3 has 14 residues. The V and J ends lost 6 bases and 0 bases respectively, with 9 bases between them. Looked up from germline, CDR1 is MNHEY and CDR2 is SVGAGI. The CDR3 region is CASRQGNSNQPQHF. Here the CDR3 DNA reads TGTGCCAGCAGACAGGGAAATAGCAATCAGCCCCAGCATTTT.

The chain recombines TRBV2 with TRBJ2-1; TRBD1 matches 8 bases. The V gene's germline CDR1 is SNHLY and CDR2 FYNNEI. The CDR3 length is 15 residues. V dropped 7 bases and J dropped 4; count of bases not matched to a gene: 9. The DNA of the CDR3 is TGTGCCAGCACACGACAGGGGATGGGGTACAATGAGCAGTTCTTC. This sequence encodes CASTRQGMGYNEQFF.

The J gene is TRBJ1-2, the V gene TRBV2, with a tentative D call TRBD1 (6 bases). In germline, CDR1 is SNHLY, CDR2 FYNNEI. CDR3 length equals 16 residues. Trimming removed 5 bases at V and 4 bases at J, with 20 bases between. In DNA form, the CDR3 reads TGTGCCAGCAGTCCAAGGACAGATTCTCGGGGCTATGGCTACACCTTC. Translated: CASSPRTDSRGYGYTF.

This clone appeared once. CDR3 sequence (DNA): TGTGCCAGCAGCCTGGGGATAAACACTGAAGCTTTCTTT. It specifies CASSLGINTEAFF. The V call is TRBV6-2 or TRBV6-3, the J call TRBJ1-1; no firm D call. Between the trimmed V and J ends, which lost 6 bases and 2 bases, there was a span of 10 bases. The CDR3 is 13 amino acids. Germline CDR1 reads MNHEY; CDR2 reads SVGEGT.

In its sample, this clone was seen once. The rearrangement links TRBV2 to TRBJ1-6; no definite D call. The CDR3 length is 16 residues. V was shortened by 6 bases and J by 8 bases, with 20 bases between the two germline ends. Germline V gene lookup returns CDR1 SNHLY and CDR2 FYNNEI. The CDR3 sequence: CASSNLWTGRDSPLHF. CDR3 DNA: TGTGCCAGCAGCAACCTCTGGACCGGGCGGGATTCACCCCTCCACTTT.

This clone has only one observation. The rearrangement links TRBV6-5 to TRBJ1-1, with a tentative D call TRBD1 (6 bases). The CDR3 loop spans 16 amino acids. V lost 0 bases and J 4 bases, leaving 15 bases between the germline ends. The germline gives CDR1 MNHEY, CDR2 SVGAGI. The CDR3 DNA is TGTGCCAGCAGTTACTCGGGGGCTGGCAGGGGCACTGAAGCTTTCTTT. Translation gives CASSYSGAGRGTEAFF.

V gene TRBV11-2 combines with J gene TRBJ2-6; D remains unclear. The germline V gene has CDR1 SGHAT and CDR2 FQNNGV. V was clipped by 2 bases and J by 6 bases, with 11 bases between them. CDR3 size: 15 residues. DNA of the CDR3: TGTGCCAGCAGCTTACTGTTTACTGCGGCCAACGTCCTGACTTTC. Translating it yields CASSLLFTAANVLTF.

V gene TRBV19 combines with J gene TRBJ2-1; 9 nucleotides align to TRBD2. J gave up 5 bases and V 3 bases, and 5 bases lay outside the gene matches. Germline V gene data show CDR1 as LNHDA and CDR2 as SQIVND (reference sequence). The CDR3 spans 15 residues. For the CDR3, the DNA is TGTGCCAGTAGTATCTTGGCTAGCGGGAACAATGAGCAGTTCTTC. Protein: CASSILASGNNEQFF.

The V and J genes are TRBV30 and TRBJ1-4; a possible D gene is TRBD1 (6 bases). The CDR3 covers 15 residues. The ends were cut back, 0 bases at V and 5 bases at J, with 13 bases in the middle. The germline CDR1 and CDR2 sequences are GTSNPN and SVGIG (reference sequence). The CDR3 DNA follows: TGTGCCTGGAGTGTACGGAGGGGGGCGAATGAAAAACTGTTTTTT. Translated: CAWSVRRGANEKLFF.

V is TRBV4-1 and J is TRBJ1-1, with 10 bases fitting TRBD1. The germline CDR1 and CDR2 sequences are MGHRA and YSYEKL. Trimming took 0 bases from V and 9 from J; bases not matched to a gene: 13. The CDR3 covers 17 residues. This CDR3 is CASSQDTSGTGDKKAFF. CDR3 coding DNA: TGCGCCAGCAGCCAAGACACCTCCGGGACAGGGGATAAAAAAGCTTTCTTT.

V usage is TRBV25-1 and J usage is TRBJ1-1, with D possibly being TRBD1 (5 bases). Deletions cut 1 base from V and 5 bases from J, with 8 bases between. Germline-derived CDR1 and CDR2 are MGHDK and SYGVNS. The CDR3 is 13 residues long. The CDR3 here is CASSESGGTEAFF. For the CDR3, the DNA is TGTGCCAGCAGTGAATCCGGGGGGACTGAAGCTTTCTTT.

The V call is TRBV9, the J call TRBJ1-1; D is unclear. CDR3 length: 14 residues. V was shortened by 0 bases and J by 4 bases, with 10 bases between the two germline ends. The germline V gene encodes CDR1 SGDLS and CDR2 YYNGEE. CDR3 coding DNA: TGTGCCAGCAGCGTAGATGGTCGGAGCACTGAAGCTTTCTTT. Its protein product is CASSVDGRSTEAFF.

The chain carries TRBV5-1 and TRBJ1-4; D may be TRBD1 (5 bases). Germline-derived CDR1 and CDR2 are SGHRS and YFSETQ. The CDR3 is made up of 16 amino acids. V dropped 0 bases and J dropped 8 bases, with 17 bases sitting between them. CDR3 DNA: TGCGCCAGCAGCTTGGATGGGGGACCCCAAGGCGAAAAACTGTTTTTT. This sequence encodes CASSLDGGPQGEKLFF. Full variable domain (outside the CDR3, taken from reference TRBV5-1 and TRBJ1-4): KAGVTQTPRYLIKTRGQQVTLSCSPISGHRSVSWYQQTPGQGLQFLFEYFSETQRNKGNFPGRFSGRQFSNSRSEMNVSTLELGDSALYLCASSLDGGPQGEKLFFGSGTQLSVL.

The V gene is TRBV28, the J gene TRBJ2-2; D gene ambiguous. This CDR3 is 14 amino acids long. In germline, CDR1 is MDHEN, CDR2 SYDVKM. V gave up 3 bases and J gave up 1 base, with 6 bases separating them. This CDR3 is CASSFFGNTGELFF. The CDR3 DNA reads as TGTGCCAGCAGTTTCTTCGGGAACACCGGGGAGCTGTTTTTT.

This clone was counted a single time. The V gene is TRBV27, the J gene TRBJ1-1; no clear D. The CDR3 loop spans 15 amino acids. The V end lost 1 base, the J end lost 4 bases, and 13 bases lay between the germline ends. Germline V lookup: CDR1 MNHEY, CDR2 SMNVEV (reference sequence). As DNA, the CDR3 is TGTGCCAGCAGTTTATTAAGCCACGGTCCCACTGAAGCTTTCTTT. Translating gives CASSLLSHGPTEAFF.

The chain joins TRBV4-1 to TRBJ1-2, with unresolved D. Germline CDR1 is MGHRA and CDR2 is YSYEKL. V lost 4 bases, J lost 0 bases, and 15 bases lay in between. The length of the CDR3 is 16 residues. CDR3 sequence: CASSPLAGEANYGYTF. DNA of the CDR3: TGCGCCAGCAGCCCCCTTGCGGGTGAAGCTAACTATGGCTACACCTTC.

This clone occurred a few times. The chain has TRBV12-5 and TRBJ2-1; 9 nucleotides match TRBD2. V was clipped by 0 bases and J by 4 bases; unmatched bases: 4. The CDR3 contains 16 residues. From germline, CDR1 is LGHNT and CDR2 FRNRAP. The CDR3 nucleotides read TGTGCTAGTGGTTTGGTACTGGGACTAGCTTACAATGAGCAGTTCTTC. Its protein product is CASGLVLGLAYNEQFF.

The rearrangement joins TRBV19 to TRBJ2-1; 12 positions match TRBD2. The CDR3 has 13 amino acids. Unmatched junction bases numbered 5, after V lost 10 bases and J lost 7 bases. From germline, CDR1 is LNHDA and CDR2 SQIVND (reference sequence). CDR3 bases: TGTGCCACCTCGACTAGCGGGAGAAATGAGCAGTTCTTC. Translated, it gives CATSTSGRNEQFF.

The chain links TRBV13 to TRBJ1-3, with D maybe TRBD1 (5 bases). Germline V gene lookup returns CDR1 PRHDT and CDR2 FYEKMQ (reference sequence). Trimming pared 5 bases from V and 8 bases from J, leaving 13 bases between. The CDR3 is 13 residues long. The CDR3 is CASSPKQVDTIYF. As DNA, the CDR3 is TGTGCCAGCAGCCCAAAACAGGTTGACACCATATATTTT.

V is TRBV7-3 and J is TRBJ1-1, with D perhaps matching TRBD1 (6 bases). CDR3 length: 15 residues. Germline values: CDR1 SGHTA, CDR2 FQGTGA. V gave up 0 bases and J gave up 1 base, with 9 bases separating them. The CDR3 region has the DNA TGTGCCAGCAGCTTAACAGGGGGGCAGAACACTGAAGCTTTCTTT. It yields the protein CASSLTGGQNTEAFF. The complete variable domain, with remaining parts taken from reference TRBV7-3 and TRBJ1-1, reads GAGVSQTPSNKVTEKGKYVELRCDPISGHTALYWYRQSLGQGPEFLIYFQGTGAADDSGLPNDRFFAVRPEGSVSTLKIQRTERGDSAVYLCASSLTGGQNTEAFFGQGTRLTVV.

The J gene is TRBJ2-7, the V gene TRBV29-1; tentatively, D is TRBD2 (5 bases). This CDR3 is built from 17 residues. Germline V gene data show CDR1 as SQVTM and CDR2 as ANQGSEA. V shed 6 bases and J shed 3 bases, with 27 bases lying between them. CDR3 in amino acids: CSVTHSPTTGFHYEQYF. As DNA, the CDR3 is TGCAGCGTCACCCATTCCCCGACAACGGGATTCCACTACGAGCAGTACTTC.

The V call is TRBV24-1, the J call TRBJ2-5; D not certain. The CDR3 covers 13 residues. V shed 5 bases and J shed 5 bases, with 11 bases lying between them. CDR1 is KGHDR and CDR2 is SFDVKD in the germline V gene. In DNA form, the CDR3 reads TGTGCCACCAGTGCGGCCGGTGGGGAGACCCAGTACTTC. Translation: CATSAAGGETQYF.

This sequence joins TRBV5-1 and TRBJ1-2; 10 bases are shared with TRBD1. The ends lost 4 bases at V and 1 base at J; junction bases unmatched: 7. This CDR3 is built from 16 residues. Germline V lookup: CDR1 SGHRS, CDR2 YFSETQ. The CDR3 reads CASSPGQGRINYGYTF. For the CDR3, the DNA is TGCGCCAGCAGCCCGGGACAGGGGAGGATTAACTATGGCTACACCTTC.

The V gene is TRBV30, the J gene TRBJ1-5; no reliable D call. Germline CDR1 GTSNPN, CDR2 SVGIG (reference sequence). V lost 2 bases and J 3 bases, leaving 14 bases between the germline ends. This CDR3 spans 15 amino acids. In DNA form, the CDR3 reads TGTGCCTGGAGTACCCCGGACCGGCTCAATCAGCCCCAGCATTTT. Protein: CAWSTPDRLNQPQHF.

The chain employs TRBV7-2 and TRBJ1-1; 11 nucleotides line up with TRBD1. The trim removed 5 bases at V and 6 bases at J, leaving 8 bases unmatched. Germline assignment: CDR1 SGHTA and CDR2 FQGNSA. CDR3 length: 15 amino acids. CDR3 in DNA: TGTGCCAGCAGCCTCTGGACAGGGGGCTGGGCTGAAGCTTTCTTT. It yields the protein CASSLWTGGWAEAFF. The variable domain in full, completed from reference TRBV7-2 and TRBJ1-1, reads GAGVSQSPSNKVTEKGKDVELRCDPISGHTALYWYRQSLGQGLEFLIYFQGNSAPDKSGLPSDRFSAERTGGSVSTLTIQRTQQEDSAVYLCASSLWTGGWAEAFFGQGTRLTVV.

This rearrangement joins TRBV15 to TRBJ2-3; perhaps TRBD1 as D (5 bases). This CDR3 has 13 amino acids. Germline CDR1 LNHNV, CDR2 YYDKDF (reference sequence). The ends were cut back, 1 base at V and 9 bases at J, with 11 bases in the middle. As DNA, the CDR3 is TGTGCCACCAGCAGAGTACAAGACAGCACGCAGTATTTT. Amino acids: CATSRVQDSTQYF.

This chain uses TRBV30 with TRBJ1-2; 7 nucleotides align to TRBD1. The CDR3 runs 13 residues. Germline V CDR1 and CDR2: GTSNPN, SVGIG (reference sequence). V lost 0 bases and J lost 8; bases outside the gene matches: 6. CDR3 DNA sequence: TGTGCCTGGAGTGTACACAGGGGCAGCGGCTACACCTTC. It yields the protein CAWSVHRGSGYTF. Full variable domain (missing parts from reference TRBV30 and TRBJ1-2): SQTIHQWPATLVQPVGSPLSLECTVEGTSNPNLYWYRQAAGRGLQLLFYSVGIGQISSEVPQNLSASRPQDRQFILSSKKLLLSDSGFYLCAWSVHRGSGYTFGSGTRLTVV.

The V and J genes are TRBV27 and TRBJ1-1; 8 positions match TRBD1. The CDR3 sequence is 17 residues long. J gave up 3 bases and V 6 bases, and 15 bases lay outside the gene matches. Germline V gives CDR1 MNHEY, CDR2 SMNVEV (reference sequence). CDR3 nucleotides: TGTGCCAGCAGGAGGCTCCAGGGGGCGCTTTATGACACTGAAGCTTTCTTT. Its translation: CASRRLQGALYDTEAFF.